This T cell receptor beta chain was profiled in a study of response to subunit inactivated influenza vaccine. The study's findings and limits: After each seasonal influenza vaccination, few new T cells are recruited, the authors suggested.

Germline V gene lookup returns CDR1 DFQATT and CDR2 SNEGSKA (reference sequence). V lost 1 base, J lost 5 bases, and 20 bases stayed unmatched. The CDR3 runs 19 residues. In TCRdb, the RT-PCR reads were re-called with MiXCR into one record per CDR3 protein. The sample contains hundreds of thousands of distinct CDR3 sequences, approximately 14% of which appear only once. About this clonotype itself: Its antigen remains unknown.

V and J are TRBV20-1 and TRBJ2-5, with 9 bases identical to TRBD2. This clonotype originated in a man aged 45 to 65 who received an inactivated influenza vaccine. Sequences were derived from PBMCs from blood, sampled 14 days before vaccination. The CDR3 reads CSARGFSAGGRGNSETQYF. The CDR3 coding sequence is TGCAGTGCTAGAGGCTTTTCGGCGGGGGGGCGAGGGAACAGTGAGACCCAGTACTTC.